This T cell receptor (beta chain) was captured by sequencing in a study of identical twins. General study results and limits: The degree of excess twin sharing was weaker in beta out-of-frame sequences. Cross-sectional statistics, not tracking of the same donors, supported the conclusions. Those out-of-frame alpha sequences shared by twins showed an excess of low generation probability.

V gave up 9 bases and J gave up 6 bases, with 10 bases separating them. Germline values: CDR1 KGHDR, CDR2 SFDVKD. This CDR3 is built from 11 residues. TCRdb passed the 5' RACE reads through MiXCR, listing each CDR3 protein once. Among about 300,000 distinct CDR3 sequences, more than 9% were seen once, and the ten largest hold about 7%. This clonotype was observed once. Its antigen is still unknown. Every one of the donors was a healthy Caucasian. Separately, the same data were catalogued under a study of yellow fever vaccine responses in identical twins.

This receptor was taken from a woman younger than 30 in good health. Sequenced material: CD8+ T cells sorted from blood. The chain couples TRBV24-1 to TRBJ1-1; D perhaps matches TRBD1 (5 bases). The CDR3 reads CATGAGAEAFF. DNA of the CDR3: TGTGCCACCGGGGCAGGCGCTGAAGCTTTCTTT.